This T cell receptor beta chain was observed in a study of cytomegalovirus exposure and HLA in healthy donors. The PCR had 60 Vbeta and 13 Jbeta primers. Per the original data handling: Later analysis identified approximately 88 million unique TCR beta chains, about 10 million shared. Using immunoSEQ multiplex PCR, the repertoire was profiled, and TCRdb retains in-frame clones only, with some absent. Clone size and the V and J calls come from that table; the DNA yielded D and trimming. The table has about 140,000 clones, nearly 85% seen once; the top ten hold nearly 3.5%. The CDR3 spans 16 residues. Losses at the gene ends were 7 bases for V and 4 bases for J; bases not matched to a gene: 15. Germline lookup yields CDR1 MDHEN and CDR2 SYDVKM.

Sequenced: PBMCs. This chain uses TRBV28 with TRBJ2-7; 8 positions match TRBD2. The receptor's source is a male donor in good health and CMV-seronegative. This CDR3 is CASTGRGKGVWYEQYF. CDR3 DNA sequence: TGTGCCAGCACCGGGAGGGGGAAGGGGGTCTGGTACGAGCAGTACTTC. The variable domain in full, completed from reference TRBV28 and TRBJ2-7, reads DVKVTQSSRYLVKRTGEKVFLECVQDMDHENMFWYRQDPGLGLRLIYFSYDVKMKEKGDIPEGYSVSREKKERFSLILESASTNQTSMYLCASTGRGKGVWYEQYFGPGTRLTVT.